Reported below is one TCR beta chain. The sample comes from a study of low-dose radiotherapy and immunotherapy resistance in tumors. Study-level background: The study delivered 0.5 Gy per fraction every 2 weeks to Cohort 1, totaling 6.5 Gy. Every two weeks, cyclophosphamide 200 mg/m2 was infused one day before radiation plus immunotherapy.

Trimming removed 2 bases from V and 5 bases from J, with 19 bases in between. This CDR3 has 17 residues. The germline V gene has CDR1 SGHVS and CDR2 FQNEAQ. Priming of first-strand cDNA relied on TRAV- and TRBV-specific primers (covering alpha and beta chains). PCR amplification of the TCRs was performed with Phusion for 20 PCR cycles, and it relied on a constant-region primer together with a V-primer adapter. TCRdb independently ran MiXCR on the reads; one entry per CDR3 protein. The sample carries about 10,000 distinct CDR3 sequences, 51% recorded once. The treatment that donors received included nivolumab, ipilimumab, aspirin, low-dose cyclophosphamide and low-dose radiotherapy.

This TCR came from a human donor with advanced metastatic prostate, ovarian, gallbladder or colorectal cancer (not recorded which). This table probably holds off-target reads from a library built for another chain. V usage is TRBV7-8 and J usage is TRBJ1-5; tentative D call: TRBD1 (6 bases). This CDR3 reads CASSLRGGRGGYQPQHF. In DNA, the CDR3 is TGTGCCAGCAGCTTACGGGGGGGCAGGGGCGGTTATCAGCCCCAGCATTTT.